This T cell receptor (beta chain) was identified during a study of blood T cell repertoires in COVID-19. Study background: Sample material is recorded as cDNA or gDNA derived from T cells, B-cell-depleted T cells, or PBMCs.

Repertoires were generated with immunoSEQ multiplex PCR, while TCRdb's copy carries only in-frame clones and drops some. Here the sample spans fewer than 350,000 clones, 70% to 90% being singletons. Which cohort a participant joined came from the clinical history participants gave. Before being deemed recovered, Cohort 3 donors had two negative PCRs, clearance, or symptom resolution. CDR3 size: 13 residues. Deletions cut 1 base from V and 1 base from J, with 5 bases between. CDR1 and CDR2 from the germline V gene are PRHDT and FYEKMQ (reference sequence). This chain joins TRBV13 and TRBJ2-7, with D uncertain. This TCR derives from a man younger than 45 who had recovered from COVID-19. The sample was PBMCs or T cells enriched from blood (not recorded which). As DNA, the CDR3 is TGTGCCAGCAGCTTAGCGGGTTCCTACGAGCAGTACTTC. This encodes CASSLAGSYEQYF.